This TCR beta chain was captured by sequencing in a study of identical twins. Points on this clonotype: Its matching antigen is unknown.

General study findings and limits: Abundant cord blood beta clonotypes carried fewer insertions; memory repertoires showed none. Out-of-frame TCR alpha sharing observed in monozygotic twins exceeded model estimates.

Germline-derived CDR1 and CDR2 are SGHRS and YFSETQ. This CDR3 spans 16 amino acids. The V end was cut by 2 bases, the J end by 9 bases, with 21 bases between. cDNA carried unique molecular identifiers, and a universal primer site was added by template switching. TCRdb re-derived calls from the 5' RACE reads in MiXCR, one entry per CDR3 protein. The profile shows roughly 710,000 distinct CDR3 sequences, roughly 6% of them singletons. The receptor's source is a man aged 18 to 30 in good health. J is TRBJ2-1 and V is TRBV5-1; D might be TRBD1 or TRBD2, each matching 6 bases. The sample comprised naive T cells sorted from blood. CDR3 bases: TGCGCCAGCAGCTTCCAGGGGCGATTAGAGGAGGGTGAGCAGTTCTTC. It encodes CASSFQGRLEEGEQFF.